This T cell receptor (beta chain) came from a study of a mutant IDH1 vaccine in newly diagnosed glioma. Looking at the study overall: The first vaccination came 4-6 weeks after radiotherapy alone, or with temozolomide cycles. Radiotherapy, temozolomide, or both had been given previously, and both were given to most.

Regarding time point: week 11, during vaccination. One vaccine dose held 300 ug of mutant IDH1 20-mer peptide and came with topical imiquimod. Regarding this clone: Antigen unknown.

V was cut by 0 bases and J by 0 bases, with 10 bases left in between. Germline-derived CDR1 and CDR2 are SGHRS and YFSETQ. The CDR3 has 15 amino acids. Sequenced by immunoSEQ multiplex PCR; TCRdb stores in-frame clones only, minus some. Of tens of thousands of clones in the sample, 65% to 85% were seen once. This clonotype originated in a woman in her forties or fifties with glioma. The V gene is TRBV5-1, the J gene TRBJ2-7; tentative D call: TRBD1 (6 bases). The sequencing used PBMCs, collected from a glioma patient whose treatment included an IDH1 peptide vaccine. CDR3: CASSLDPDSSYEQYF. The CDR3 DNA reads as TGCGCCAGCAGCTTGGATCCGGACAGCTCCTACGAGCAGTACTTC.